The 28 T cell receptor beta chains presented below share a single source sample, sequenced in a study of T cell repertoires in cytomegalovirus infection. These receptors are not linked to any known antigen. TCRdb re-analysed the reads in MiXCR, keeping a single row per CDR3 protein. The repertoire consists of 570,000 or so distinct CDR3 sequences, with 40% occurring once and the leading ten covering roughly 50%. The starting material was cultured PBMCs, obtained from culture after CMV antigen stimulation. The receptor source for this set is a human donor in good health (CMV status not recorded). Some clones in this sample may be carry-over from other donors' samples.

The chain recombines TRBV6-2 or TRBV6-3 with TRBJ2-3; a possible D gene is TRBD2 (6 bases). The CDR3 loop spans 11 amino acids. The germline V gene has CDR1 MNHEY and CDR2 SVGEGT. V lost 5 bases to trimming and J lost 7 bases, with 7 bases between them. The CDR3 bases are TGTGCCAGCAGTCGGGAGTATACGCAGTATTTT. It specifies CASSREYTQYF.

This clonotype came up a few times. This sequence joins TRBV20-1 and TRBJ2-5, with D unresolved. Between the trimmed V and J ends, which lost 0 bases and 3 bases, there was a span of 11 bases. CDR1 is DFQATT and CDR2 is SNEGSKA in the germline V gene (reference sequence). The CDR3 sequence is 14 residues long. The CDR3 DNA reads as TGCAGTGCTAGAGATTGGCAAAGCGAAGAGACCCAGTACTTC. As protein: CSARDWQSEETQYF.

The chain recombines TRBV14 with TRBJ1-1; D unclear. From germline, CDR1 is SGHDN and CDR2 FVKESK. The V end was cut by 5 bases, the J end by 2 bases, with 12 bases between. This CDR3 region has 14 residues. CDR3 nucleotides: TGTGCCAGCAGCACGATGGGGTTAAACACTGAAGCTTTCTTT. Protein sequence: CASSTMGLNTEAFF.

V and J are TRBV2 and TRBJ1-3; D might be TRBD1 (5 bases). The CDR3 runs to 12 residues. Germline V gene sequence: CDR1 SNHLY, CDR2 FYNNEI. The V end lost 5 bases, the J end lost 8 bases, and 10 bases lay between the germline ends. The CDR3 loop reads CASSSEGHTIYF. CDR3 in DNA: TGTGCCAGCAGTTCTGAGGGGCACACCATATATTTT.

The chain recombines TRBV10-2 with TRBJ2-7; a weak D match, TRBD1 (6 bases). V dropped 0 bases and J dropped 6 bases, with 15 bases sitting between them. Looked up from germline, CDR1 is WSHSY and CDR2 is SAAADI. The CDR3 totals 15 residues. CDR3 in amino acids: CASSESTRGLGEQYF. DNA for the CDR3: TGCGCCAGCAGTGAGTCGACAAGGGGGTTGGGCGAGCAGTACTTC.

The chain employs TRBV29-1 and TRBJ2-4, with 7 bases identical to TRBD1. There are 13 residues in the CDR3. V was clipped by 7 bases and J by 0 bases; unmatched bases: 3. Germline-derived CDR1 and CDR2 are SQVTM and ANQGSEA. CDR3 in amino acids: CSATGAAKNIQYF. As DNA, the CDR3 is TGCAGCGCCACAGGGGCAGCCAAAAACATTCAGTACTTC. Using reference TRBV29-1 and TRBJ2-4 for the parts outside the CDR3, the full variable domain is SAVISQKPSRDICQRGTSLTIQCQVDSQVTMMFWYRQQPGQSLTLIATANQGSEATYESGFVIDKFPISRPNLTFSTLTVSNMSPEDSSIYLCSATGAAKNIQYFGAGTRLSVL.

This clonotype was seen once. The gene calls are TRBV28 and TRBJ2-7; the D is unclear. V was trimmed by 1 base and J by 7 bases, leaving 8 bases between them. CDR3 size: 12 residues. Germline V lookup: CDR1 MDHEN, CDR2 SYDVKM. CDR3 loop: CASSLFNGEQYF. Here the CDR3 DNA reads TGTGCCAGCAGTTTATTCAACGGAGAGCAGTACTTC.

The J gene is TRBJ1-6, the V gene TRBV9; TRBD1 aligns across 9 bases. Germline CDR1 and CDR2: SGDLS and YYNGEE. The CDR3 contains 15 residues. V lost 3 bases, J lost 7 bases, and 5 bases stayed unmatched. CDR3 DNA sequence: TGTGCCAGCAGCGCCTCCGGGACAGGGAATTCACCCCTCCACTTT. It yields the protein CASSASGTGNSPLHF.

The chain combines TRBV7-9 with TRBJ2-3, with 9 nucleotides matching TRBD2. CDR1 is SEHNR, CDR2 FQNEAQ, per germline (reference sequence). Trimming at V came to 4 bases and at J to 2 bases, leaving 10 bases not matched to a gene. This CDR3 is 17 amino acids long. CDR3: CASSSSMASGNTDTQYF. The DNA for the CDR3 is TGTGCCAGCAGCTCCTCAATGGCTAGCGGGAACACAGATACGCAGTATTTT. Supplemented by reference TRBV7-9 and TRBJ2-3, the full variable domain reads DTGVSQNPRHKITKRGQNVTFRCDPISEHNRLYWYRQTLGQGPEFLTYFQNEAQLEKSRLLSDRFSAERPKGSFSTLEIQRTEQGDSAMYLCASSSSMASGNTDTQYFGPGTRLTVL.

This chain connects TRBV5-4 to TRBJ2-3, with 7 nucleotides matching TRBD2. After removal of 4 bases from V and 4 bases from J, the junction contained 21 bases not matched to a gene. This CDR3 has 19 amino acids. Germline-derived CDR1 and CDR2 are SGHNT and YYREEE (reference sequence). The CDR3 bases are TGTGCCAGCAGCCCCCGCCCGGGGGTACTGGCGGGAGTCCCAGATACGCAGTATTTT. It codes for CASSPRPGVLAGVPDTQYF. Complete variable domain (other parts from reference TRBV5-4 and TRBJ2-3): ETGVTQSPTHLIKTRGQQVTLRCSSQSGHNTVSWYQQALGQGPQFIFQYYREEENGRGNFPPRFSGLQFPNYSSELNVNALELDDSALYLCASSPRPGVLAGVPDTQYFGPGTRLTVL.

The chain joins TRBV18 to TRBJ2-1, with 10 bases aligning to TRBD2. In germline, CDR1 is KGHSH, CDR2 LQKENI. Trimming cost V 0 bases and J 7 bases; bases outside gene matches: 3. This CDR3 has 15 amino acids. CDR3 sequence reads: CASSPPASGSNEQFF. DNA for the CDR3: TGTGCCAGCTCACCACCCGCTAGCGGGAGTAATGAGCAGTTCTTC.

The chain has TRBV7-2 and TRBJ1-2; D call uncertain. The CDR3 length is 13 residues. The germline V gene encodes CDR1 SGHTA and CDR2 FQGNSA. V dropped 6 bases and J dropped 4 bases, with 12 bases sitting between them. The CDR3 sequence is CASSPYKSYGYTF. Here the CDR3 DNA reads TGTGCCAGCAGTCCATATAAATCCTATGGCTACACCTTC. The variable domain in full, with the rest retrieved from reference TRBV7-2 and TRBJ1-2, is GAGVSQSPSNKVTEKGKDVELRCDPISGHTALYWYRQSLGQGLEFLIYFQGNSAPDKSGLPSDRFSAERTGGSVSTLTIQRTQQEDSAVYLCASSPYKSYGYTFGSGTRLTVV.

The CDR3: CASSLAASAEQYF. The CDR3 DNA sequence: TGTGCCAGCAGCTTAGCAGCATCTGCCGAGCAGTACTTC. V and J are TRBV7-2 and TRBJ2-7, with D unclear. The CDR3 is made up of 13 amino acids. V lost 0 bases, J lost 6 bases, and 9 bases lay in between. The V gene's germline CDR1 is SGHTA and CDR2 FQGNSA.

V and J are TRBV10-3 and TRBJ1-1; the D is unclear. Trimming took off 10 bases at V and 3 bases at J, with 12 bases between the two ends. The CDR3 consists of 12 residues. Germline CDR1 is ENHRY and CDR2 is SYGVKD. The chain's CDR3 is CATSRGDTEAFF. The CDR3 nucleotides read TGTGCCACCTCGCGGGGTGACACTGAAGCTTTCTTT.

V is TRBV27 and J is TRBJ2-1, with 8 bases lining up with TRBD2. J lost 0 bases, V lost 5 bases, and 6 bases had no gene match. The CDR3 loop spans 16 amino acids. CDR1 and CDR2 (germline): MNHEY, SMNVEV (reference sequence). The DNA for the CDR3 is TGTGCCAGCAGTCACAGACTAGCGAGCTCCTACAATGAGCAGTTCTTC. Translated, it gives CASSHRLASSYNEQFF.

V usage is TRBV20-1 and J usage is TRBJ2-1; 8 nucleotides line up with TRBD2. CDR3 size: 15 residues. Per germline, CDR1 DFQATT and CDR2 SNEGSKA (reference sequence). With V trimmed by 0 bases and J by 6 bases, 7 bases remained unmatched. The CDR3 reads CSARDRRLASNEQFF. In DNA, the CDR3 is TGCAGTGCTAGAGATCGTAGACTAGCGAGCAATGAGCAGTTCTTC.

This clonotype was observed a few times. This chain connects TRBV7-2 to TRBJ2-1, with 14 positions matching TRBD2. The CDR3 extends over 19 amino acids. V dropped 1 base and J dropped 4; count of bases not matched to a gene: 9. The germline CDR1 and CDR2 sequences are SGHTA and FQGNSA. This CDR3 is CASSLVGTSGGAAYNEQFF. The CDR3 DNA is TGTGCCAGCAGCTTAGTAGGGACTAGCGGGGGAGCCGCGTACAATGAGCAGTTCTTC.

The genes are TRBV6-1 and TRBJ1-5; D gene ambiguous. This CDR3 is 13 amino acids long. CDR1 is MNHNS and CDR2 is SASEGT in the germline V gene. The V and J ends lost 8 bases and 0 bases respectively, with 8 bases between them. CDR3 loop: CASGRDSNQPQHF. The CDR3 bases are TGTGCCAGCGGGCGGGATAGCAATCAGCCCCAGCATTTT.

The CDR3, as DNA: TGCGCCAGCAGCCAAGGGACAATTTCTGGAAACACCATATATTTT. As protein: CASSQGTISGNTIYF. The chain employs TRBV4-1 and TRBJ1-3, with TRBD1 as a possible D gene (5 bases). There are 15 residues in the CDR3. Trimming took off 1 base at V and 1 base at J, with 8 bases between the two ends. CDR1 and CDR2 (germline): MGHRA, YSYEKL.

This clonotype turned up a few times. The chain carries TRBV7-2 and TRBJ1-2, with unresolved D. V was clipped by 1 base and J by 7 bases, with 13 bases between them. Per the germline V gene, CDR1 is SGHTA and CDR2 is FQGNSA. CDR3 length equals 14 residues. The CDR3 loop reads CASSLERALGGYTF. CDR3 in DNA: TGTGCCAGCAGCTTAGAGCGGGCTCTTGGTGGCTACACCTTC.

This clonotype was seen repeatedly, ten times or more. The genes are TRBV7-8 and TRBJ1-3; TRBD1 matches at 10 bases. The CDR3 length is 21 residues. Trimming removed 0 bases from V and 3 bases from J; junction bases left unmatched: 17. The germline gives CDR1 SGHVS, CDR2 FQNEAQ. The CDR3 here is CASSLAVTGGVIPPVGNTIYF. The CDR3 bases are TGTGCCAGCAGCTTAGCAGTGACAGGGGGCGTAATCCCGCCGGTTGGAAACACCATATATTTT.

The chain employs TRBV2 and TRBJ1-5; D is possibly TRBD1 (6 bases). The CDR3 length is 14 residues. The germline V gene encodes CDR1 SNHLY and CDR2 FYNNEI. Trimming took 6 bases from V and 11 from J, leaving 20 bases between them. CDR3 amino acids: CASSLQGIPWSQHF. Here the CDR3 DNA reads TGTGCCAGCAGCTTACAGGGTATCCCGTGGTCCCAGCATTTT.

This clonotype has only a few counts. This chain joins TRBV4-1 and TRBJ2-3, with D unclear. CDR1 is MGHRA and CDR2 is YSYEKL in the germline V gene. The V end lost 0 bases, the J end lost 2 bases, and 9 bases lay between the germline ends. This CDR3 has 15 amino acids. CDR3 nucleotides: TGCGCCAGCAGCCAAGAGTGGGCCGCCACAGATACGCAGTATTTT. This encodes CASSQEWAATDTQYF.

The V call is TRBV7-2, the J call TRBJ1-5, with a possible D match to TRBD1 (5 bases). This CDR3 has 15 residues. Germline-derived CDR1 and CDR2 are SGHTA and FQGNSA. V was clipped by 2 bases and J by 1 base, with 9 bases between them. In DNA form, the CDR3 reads TGTGCCAGCAGCTTATGGGGGTTCAGCAATCAGCCCCAGCATTTT. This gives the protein CASSLWGFSNQPQHF.

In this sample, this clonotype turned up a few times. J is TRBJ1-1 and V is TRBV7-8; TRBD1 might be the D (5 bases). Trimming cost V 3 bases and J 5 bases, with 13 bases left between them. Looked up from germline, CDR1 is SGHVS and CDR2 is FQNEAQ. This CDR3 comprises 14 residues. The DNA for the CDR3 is TGTGCCAGCAGCTTGGGCAGGGTGTGGACTGAAGCTTTCTTT. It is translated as CASSLGRVWTEAFF.

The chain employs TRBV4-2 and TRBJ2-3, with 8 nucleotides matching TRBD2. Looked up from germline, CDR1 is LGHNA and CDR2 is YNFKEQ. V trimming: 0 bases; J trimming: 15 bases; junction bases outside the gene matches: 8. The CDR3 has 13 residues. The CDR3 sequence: CASSQDPSGSNYF. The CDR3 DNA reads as TGTGCCAGCAGCCAAGATCCGAGCGGGAGTAATTATTTT.

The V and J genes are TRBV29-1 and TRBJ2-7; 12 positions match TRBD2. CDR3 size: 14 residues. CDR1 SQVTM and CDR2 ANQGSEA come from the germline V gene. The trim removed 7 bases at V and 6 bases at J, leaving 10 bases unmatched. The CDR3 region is CSAASGRALGEQYF. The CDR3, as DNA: TGCAGCGCCGCTAGCGGGAGGGCCCTCGGCGAGCAGTACTTC.

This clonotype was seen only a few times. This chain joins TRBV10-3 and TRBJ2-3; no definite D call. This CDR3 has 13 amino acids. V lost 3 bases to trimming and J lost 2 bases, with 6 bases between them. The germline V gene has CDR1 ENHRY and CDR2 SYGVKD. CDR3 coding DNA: TGTGCCATCAGTGAAGATCCCACAGATACGCAGTATTTT. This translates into CAISEDPTDTQYF.